The present entry profiles one T cell receptor beta chain with its context. This entry is derived from a study of T cell changes during pregnancy in multiple sclerosis. This CDR3 is 18 amino acids long. CDR1 and CDR2 from the germline V gene are LGHNA and YNFKEQ. Between the trimmed V and J ends, which lost 0 bases and 6 bases, there was a span of 20 bases. Sequencing used immunoSEQ multiplex PCR; TCRdb keeps in-frame clones, though not all of them. Among 55,000 to 70,000 clones listed, about 88% were seen once. The rearrangement joins TRBV4-2 to TRBJ2-2; maybe TRBD2 (7 bases). The clonotype was recovered from a female donor with multiple sclerosis, enrolled in a pregnancy study. The sample in question was peripheral blood, obtained after pregnancy. The CDR3 nucleotides read TGTGCCAGCAGCCAAGACATCTTAGTGGGGGGGCTGTCCGGGGAGCTGTTTTTT. Its protein product is CASSQDILVGGLSGELFF.